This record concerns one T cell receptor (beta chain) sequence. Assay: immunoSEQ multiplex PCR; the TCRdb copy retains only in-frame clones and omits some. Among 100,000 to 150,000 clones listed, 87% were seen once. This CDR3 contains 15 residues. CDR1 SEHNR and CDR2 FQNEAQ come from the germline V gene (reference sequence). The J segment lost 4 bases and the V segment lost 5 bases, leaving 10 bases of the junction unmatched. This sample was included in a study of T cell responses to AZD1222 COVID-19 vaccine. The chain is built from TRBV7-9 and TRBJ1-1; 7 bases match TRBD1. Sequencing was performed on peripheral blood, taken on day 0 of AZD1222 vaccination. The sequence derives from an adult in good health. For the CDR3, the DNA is TGTGCCAGCAGCGCAGCACAGGGGTCAGCCACTGAAGCTTTCTTT. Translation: CASSAAQGSATEAFF.